These 32 T cell receptor beta chains share one sample of origin, sequenced in a study of long-term antiretroviral therapy in people with HIV. Survey-level immunoSEQ v3.0 assays were run. Generated by immunoSEQ multiplex PCR, the TCRdb table keeps only in-frame clones and is missing some. The table has under 20,000 clones, approximately 89% seen once. The sample consisted of unsorted PBMCs, taken 0.5 years after starting antiretroviral therapy. The receptors were sampled from a man aged 35 to 55 with HIV.

V gene TRBV27 combines with J gene TRBJ1-5, with D possibly matching TRBD1 (6 bases). From germline, CDR1 is MNHEY and CDR2 SMNVEV (reference sequence). The CDR3 is made up of 15 amino acids. V shed 6 bases and J shed 6 bases, with 18 bases lying between them. The CDR3 sequence is CASSMDRFTAQPQHF. As DNA, the CDR3 is TGTGCCAGCAGCATGGACAGATTTACGGCTCAGCCCCAGCATTTT.

The chain has TRBV27 and TRBJ2-3, with D unclear. The V and J ends lost 4 bases and 0 bases respectively, with 14 bases between them. CDR3 size: 16 residues. From germline, CDR1 is MNHEY and CDR2 SMNVEV (reference sequence). The CDR3 sequence is CASSSTPFRSTDTQYF. The CDR3 DNA is TGTGCCAGCAGTTCCACCCCCTTCCGTAGCACAGATACGCAGTATTTT.

The chain has TRBV6-5 and TRBJ1-1, with TRBD1 matching 8 bases. The germline V gene encodes CDR1 MNHEY and CDR2 SVGAGI. V lost 10 bases and J lost 4; bases outside the gene matches: 11. The CDR3 runs to 14 residues. CDR3 nucleotides: TGTGCCACCGCCTTCCAGGGGGCGCGCACTGAAGCTTTCTTT. It yields the protein CATAFQGARTEAFF.

The CDR3 coding sequence is TGCGCCAGCAGCAACCGGGACAGGGGCTACAATGAGCAGTTCTTC. It yields the protein CASSNRDRGYNEQFF. The chain carries TRBV4-3 and TRBJ2-1; 10 bases agree with TRBD1. Germline V CDR1 and CDR2: LGHNA, YSLEER. The V segment lost 5 bases and the J segment 3 bases; nucleotides outside the gene matches: 4. The length of the CDR3 is 15 residues.

The rearrangement joins TRBV23-1 to TRBJ2-5; TRBD2 aligns across 10 bases. TRBV23-1 is an ORF for which the function is uncertain. CDR3 length equals 14 residues. With 3 bases clipped from V and 4 bases from J, the junction kept 2 bases outside the gene matches. The CDR3 coding sequence is TGCGCCAGCAGTCACAAGCGGGGGGGAGAGACCCAGTACTTC. Its protein is CASSHKRGGETQYF.

This clone was detected once. This chain connects TRBV6-6 to TRBJ2-2; no firm D call. Deletions cut 5 bases from V and 9 bases from J, with 7 bases between. The CDR3 has 11 residues. The V gene's germline CDR1 is MNHNY and CDR2 SVGAGI (reference sequence). CDR3 sequence: CASSSPWELFF. The CDR3, as DNA: TGTGCCAGCAGTAGTCCGTGGGAGCTGTTTTTT.

The CDR3 nucleotides read TGTGCCAGCAGCTTTGTAGGGGTTCGCTACGAGCAGTACTTC. Amino acids: CASSFVGVRYEQYF. The chain employs TRBV5-6 and TRBJ2-7, with a weak D call TRBD1 (5 bases). The CDR3 totals 14 residues. Germline V gene data show CDR1 as SGHDT and CDR2 as YYEEEE. Trimming took 2 bases from V and 3 from J, leaving 12 bases between them.

This chain joins TRBV6-6 and TRBJ2-4; D may be TRBD2 (7 bases). Trimming left V 6 bases short and J 2 bases short, with 14 bases between. Germline values: CDR1 MNHNY, CDR2 SVGAGI (reference sequence). The CDR3 spans 15 residues. For the CDR3, the DNA is TGTGCCAGCAGCTTGGGGGGGCCGCCCAAAAACATTCAGTACTTC. It encodes CASSLGGPPKNIQYF.

The chain has TRBV7-9 and TRBJ2-3, with 10 bases identical to TRBD2. V shed 5 bases, J shed 4 bases, and the junction held 12 bases outside the gene matches. CDR1 and CDR2 (germline): SEHNR, FQNEAQ (reference sequence). This CDR3 has 17 amino acids. The CDR3 coding sequence is TGTGCCAGCAGCCCTTCGGAGAGCGGGGGGGGACCAGATACGCAGTATTTT. Translated: CASSPSESGGGPDTQYF.

The V gene is TRBV6-1, the J gene TRBJ1-2; D perhaps matches TRBD1 (6 bases). Germline CDR1 is MNHNS and CDR2 is SASEGT. The CDR3 runs 15 residues. V lost 2 bases, J lost 8 bases, and 18 bases lay in between. This CDR3 is CASSEIRGGVLGYTF. CDR3 coding DNA: TGTGCCAGCAGTGAAATTAGGGGGGGGGTTCTGGGCTACACCTTC.

CDR3 sequence (DNA): TGTGCCAGCAGCTTAACCGCCTCGAGTGAGCAGTACTTC. Its protein product is CASSLTASSEQYF. V and J are TRBV7-3 and TRBJ2-7; no definite D call. Deletions cut 0 bases from V and 7 bases from J, with 10 bases between. The CDR3 sequence is 13 residues long. Per the germline V gene, CDR1 is SGHTA and CDR2 is FQGTGA.

The rearrangement uses TRBV19 and TRBJ1-1, with a weak D call TRBD1 (5 bases). Per the germline V gene, CDR1 is LNHDA and CDR2 is SQIVND (reference sequence). This CDR3 spans 13 amino acids. V was pared by 8 bases and J by 1 base, with 11 bases between. As DNA, the CDR3 is TGTGCCAGTGGATGGGGGGGGAACACTGAAGCTTTCTTT. Translation gives CASGWGGNTEAFF.

This sequence joins TRBV7-9 and TRBJ1-2; 9 nucleotides align to TRBD1. Germline loops: CDR1 SEHNR, CDR2 FQNEAQ (reference sequence). Losses at the gene ends were 5 bases for V and 5 bases for J; bases not matched to a gene: 6. This CDR3 is 14 amino acids long. CDR3 coding DNA: TGTGCCAGCAGCCCCTGGACAGGGGAATATGGCTACACCTTC. It specifies CASSPWTGEYGYTF.

V and J are TRBV6-5 and TRBJ1-1; D unresolved. Germline loops: CDR1 MNHEY, CDR2 SVGAGI. The CDR3 totals 12 residues. Trimming shortened V by 6 bases and J by 8 bases, and 13 bases separated the two germline ends. The CDR3 DNA sequence: TGTGCCAGCAGCCCTCTGCGAGGGGAAGCTTTCTTT. Translating it yields CASSPLRGEAFF.

The chain combines TRBV19 with TRBJ1-1; tentatively, D is TRBD1 (5 bases). Germline-derived CDR1 and CDR2 are LNHDA and SQIVND (reference sequence). The CDR3 is made up of 14 amino acids. Trimming took off 3 bases at V and 5 bases at J, with 13 bases between the two ends. The CDR3 protein is CASSIGVRETEAFF. DNA of the CDR3: TGTGCCAGTAGTATCGGGGTCAGGGAGACTGAAGCTTTCTTT.

The chain recombines TRBV7-8 with TRBJ2-7; D remains ambiguous. Deletions cut 2 bases from V and 0 bases from J, with 5 bases between. CDR3 length: 13 residues. The V gene's germline CDR1 is SGHVS and CDR2 FQNEAQ. The CDR3 DNA reads as TGTGCCAGCAGCTTACCTTCCTCCTACGAGCAGTACTTC. It is translated as CASSLPSSYEQYF.

Here the CDR3 reads CASSLEGLGYEQYF. As DNA, the CDR3 is TGTGCCAGCAGCTTAGAGGGGTTGGGGTACGAGCAGTACTTC. V usage is TRBV7-8 and J usage is TRBJ2-7, with D possibly matching TRBD1 (5 bases). Trimming cost V 1 base and J 4 bases, with 11 bases left between them. Germline loops: CDR1 SGHVS, CDR2 FQNEAQ. The CDR3 covers 14 residues.

This sequence joins TRBV2 and TRBJ1-1, with 9 bases matching TRBD1. This CDR3 contains 15 residues. Germline-derived CDR1 and CDR2 are SNHLY and FYNNEI. V lost 8 bases and J lost 6; bases outside the gene matches: 13. The CDR3 DNA reads as TGTGCCAGCGAAGGGACAGGGAGTATTGTCGCTGAAGCTTTCTTT. This sequence encodes CASEGTGSIVAEAFF.

The rearrangement uses TRBV28 and TRBJ2-5; possible D gene TRBD1, 5 bases. Germline lookup yields CDR1 MDHEN and CDR2 SYDVKM. This CDR3 has 15 residues. V was trimmed by 3 bases and J by 1 base, leaving 12 bases between them. Here the CDR3 DNA reads TGTGCCAGCAGTTTCGGTCAGGGCATCCAAGAGACCCAGTACTTC. It encodes CASSFGQGIQETQYF.

V gene TRBV11-2 combines with J gene TRBJ2-4; the D is unclear. V gave up 1 base and J gave up 7 bases, with 11 bases separating them. This CDR3 spans 14 amino acids. CDR1 and CDR2 from the germline V gene are SGHAT and FQNNGV. The CDR3: CASSLVGLTNIQYF. CDR3 nucleotides: TGTGCCAGCAGCTTAGTCGGTCTGACCAACATTCAGTACTTC.

The table lists this clone with a count of one. CDR3 in DNA: TGTGCCAGCAGAATTGGTACAGATACGCAGTATTTT. Amino acids: CASRIGTDTQYF. J is TRBJ2-3 and V is TRBV6-5; D is unresolved. The V gene lost 6 bases and the J gene lost 3 bases, with 7 bases spanning the gap. The CDR3 has 12 amino acids. Germline values: CDR1 MNHEY, CDR2 SVGAGI.

V gene TRBV27 combines with J gene TRBJ2-7, with D perhaps given as TRBD1 or TRBD2 (6 bases each). The CDR3 consists of 14 residues. V lost 3 bases to trimming and J lost 3 bases, with 12 bases between them. Per germline, CDR1 MNHEY and CDR2 SMNVEV (reference sequence). The CDR3 coding sequence is TGTGCCAGCAGTTTTGCGGGACAAGTCTACGAGCAGTACTTC. Translating it yields CASSFAGQVYEQYF.

The chain couples TRBV12-5 to TRBJ2-6; D unclear. Germline V gives CDR1 LGHNT, CDR2 FRNRAP. With 4 bases removed from V and 0 bases from J, the gap between germline ends came to 7 bases. The CDR3 runs to 15 residues. Here the CDR3 reads CASGSPSSGANVLTF. The CDR3 DNA sequence: TGTGCTAGTGGTTCCCCGAGCTCTGGGGCCAACGTCCTGACTTTC.

The rearrangement joins TRBV10-3 to TRBJ2-5; 11 positions agree with TRBD2. V gave up 0 bases and J gave up 4 bases; unmatched junction bases: 4. The CDR3 is made up of 16 amino acids. CDR1 ENHRY and CDR2 SYGVKD come from the germline V gene. The CDR3 bases are TGTGCCATCAGTGAGTCTAGCGGGGGGGCCACAGAGACCCAGTACTTC. Protein: CAISESSGGATETQYF.

This chain uses TRBV29-1 with TRBJ2-3; D is unclear. Deletions cut 5 bases from V and 5 bases from J, with 14 bases between. Germline lookup yields CDR1 SQVTM and CDR2 ANQGSEA. The CDR3 runs 13 residues. The CDR3 nucleotides read TGCAGCGTTCGCGCCTCAGACGGAGATACGCAGTATTTT. Its protein is CSVRASDGDTQYF.

The V gene is TRBV7-8, the J gene TRBJ2-1, with 7 nucleotides matching TRBD2. This CDR3 spans 16 amino acids. Germline V gene sequence: CDR1 SGHVS, CDR2 FQNEAQ. V dropped 1 base and J dropped 7; count of bases not matched to a gene: 10. DNA for the CDR3: TGTGCCAGCAGCTTAGTCGGGGGAGGGCCGTTAAATGAGCAGTTCTTC. Encoded protein: CASSLVGGGPLNEQFF.

This clone has just one count. The rearrangement uses TRBV15 and TRBJ2-7; 11 bases fit TRBD1. Trimming at V came to 3 bases and at J to 6 bases, leaving 7 bases not matched to a gene. Looked up from germline, CDR1 is LNHNV and CDR2 is YYDKDF (reference sequence). This CDR3 is built from 15 residues. The CDR3 DNA sequence: TGTGCCACCAGCAGGGGACAGGGGGTAGTCTCCGAGCAGTACTTC. This sequence encodes CATSRGQGVVSEQYF.

This chain uses TRBV11-3 with TRBJ2-7; TRBD1 agrees at 8 bases. This CDR3 comprises 13 residues. Germline V gene lookup returns CDR1 SGHNT and CDR2 YENEEA. V shed 4 bases and J 6 bases; nucleotides not matched to a gene: 5. DNA for the CDR3: TGTGCCAGCAGCTCCGGACAGGGAGGCGAGCAGTACTTC. Protein sequence: CASSSGQGGEQYF.

The V call is TRBV27, the J call TRBJ1-2; D may be TRBD1 (5 bases). In germline, CDR1 is MNHEY, CDR2 SMNVEV (reference sequence). Trimming left V 5 bases short and J 5 bases short, with 15 bases between. The CDR3 consists of 14 residues. CDR3 coding DNA: TGTGCCAGCAGTCCCGGCCGGGGGGAATATGGCTACACCTTC. It yields the protein CASSPGRGEYGYTF.

CDR3 region: CAWSRVANTEAFF. In DNA form, the CDR3 reads TGTGCCTGGAGTCGGGTGGCGAACACTGAAGCTTTCTTT. The chain joins TRBV30 to TRBJ1-1; D gene uncertain. The CDR3 is made up of 13 amino acids. CDR1 and CDR2 (germline): GTSNPN, SVGIG (reference sequence). The V end lost 2 bases, the J end lost 1 base, and 8 bases lay between the germline ends.

The chain has TRBV29-1 and TRBJ1-5; the D gene is possibly TRBD1 (6 bases). V was shortened by 6 bases and J by 5 bases, with 11 bases between the two germline ends. Germline assignment: CDR1 SQVTM and CDR2 ANQGSEA. The CDR3 extends over 12 amino acids. DNA for the CDR3: TGCAGCGTAGGGGGGGCGGATCAGCCCCAGCATTTT. Protein sequence: CSVGGADQPQHF. The whole variable domain, remainder taken from reference TRBV29-1 and TRBJ1-5, is SAVISQKPSRDICQRGTSLTIQCQVDSQVTMMFWYRQQPGQSLTLIATANQGSEATYESGFVIDKFPISRPNLTFSTLTVSNMSPEDSSIYLCSVGGADQPQHFGDGTRLSIL.

V is TRBV10-3 and J is TRBJ1-2; D is unresolved. Germline V CDR1 and CDR2: ENHRY, SYGVKD. Trimming took off 2 bases at V and 4 bases at J, with 14 bases between the two ends. The CDR3 contains 15 residues. CDR3 in amino acids: CAISEESDLLYGYTF. The CDR3 DNA reads as TGTGCCATCAGTGAGGAGTCAGACCTACTCTATGGCTACACCTTC.